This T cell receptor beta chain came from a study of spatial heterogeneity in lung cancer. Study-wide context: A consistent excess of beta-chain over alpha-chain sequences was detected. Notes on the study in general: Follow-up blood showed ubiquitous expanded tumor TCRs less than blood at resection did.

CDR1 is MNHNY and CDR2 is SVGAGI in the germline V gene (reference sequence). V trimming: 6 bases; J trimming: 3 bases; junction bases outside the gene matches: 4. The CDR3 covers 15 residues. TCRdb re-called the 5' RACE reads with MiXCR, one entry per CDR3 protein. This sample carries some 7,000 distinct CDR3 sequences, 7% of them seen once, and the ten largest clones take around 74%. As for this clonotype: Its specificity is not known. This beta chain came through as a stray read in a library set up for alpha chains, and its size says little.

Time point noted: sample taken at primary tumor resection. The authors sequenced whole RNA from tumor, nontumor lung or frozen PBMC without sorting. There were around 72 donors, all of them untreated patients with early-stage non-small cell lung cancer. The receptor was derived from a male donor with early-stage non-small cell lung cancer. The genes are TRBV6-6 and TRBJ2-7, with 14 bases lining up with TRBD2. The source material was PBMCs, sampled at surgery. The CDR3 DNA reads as TGTGCCAGCAGAGCCGGGACTAGCGGGAGCTACGAGCAGTACTTC. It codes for CASRAGTSGSYEQYF.